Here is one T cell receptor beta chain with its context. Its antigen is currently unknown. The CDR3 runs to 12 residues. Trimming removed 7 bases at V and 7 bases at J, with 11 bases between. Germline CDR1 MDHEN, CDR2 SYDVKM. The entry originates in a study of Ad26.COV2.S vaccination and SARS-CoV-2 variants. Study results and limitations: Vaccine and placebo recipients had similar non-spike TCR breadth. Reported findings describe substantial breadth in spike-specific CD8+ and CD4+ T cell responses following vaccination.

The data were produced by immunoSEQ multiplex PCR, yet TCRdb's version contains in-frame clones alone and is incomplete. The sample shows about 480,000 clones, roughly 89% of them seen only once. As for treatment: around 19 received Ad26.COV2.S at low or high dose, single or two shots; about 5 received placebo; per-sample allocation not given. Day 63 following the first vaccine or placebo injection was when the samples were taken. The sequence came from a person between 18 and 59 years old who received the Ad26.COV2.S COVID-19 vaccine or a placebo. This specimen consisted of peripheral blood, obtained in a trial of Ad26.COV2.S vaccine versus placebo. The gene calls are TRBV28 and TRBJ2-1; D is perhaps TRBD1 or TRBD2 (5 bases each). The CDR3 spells CASNRGVNEQFF. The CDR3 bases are TGTGCCAGCAACCGAGGGGTTAATGAGCAGTTCTTC.